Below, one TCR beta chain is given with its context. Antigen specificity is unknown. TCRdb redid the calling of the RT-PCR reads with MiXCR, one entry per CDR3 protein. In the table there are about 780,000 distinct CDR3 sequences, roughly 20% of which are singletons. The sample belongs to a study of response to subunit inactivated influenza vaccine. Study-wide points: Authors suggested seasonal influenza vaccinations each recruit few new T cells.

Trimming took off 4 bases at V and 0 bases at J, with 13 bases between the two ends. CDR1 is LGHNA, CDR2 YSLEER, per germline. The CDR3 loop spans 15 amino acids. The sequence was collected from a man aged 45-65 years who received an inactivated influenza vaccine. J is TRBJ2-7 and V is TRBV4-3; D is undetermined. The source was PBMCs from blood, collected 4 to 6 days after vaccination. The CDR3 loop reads CASSPYFMGSYEQYF. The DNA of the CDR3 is TGCGCCAGCAGCCCATATTTCATGGGCTCCTACGAGCAGTACTTC.